The T cell receptor beta chain described here comes from a study of CD8+CD57+ T cells in acquired aplastic anemia listed by TCRdb under 2018. Looking at the study overall: DNA extracted from sorted CD4+ and CD8+ cells had a mean of roughly 3 ug, with a range of about 0.2 to 30 ug. CD8+CD57+ expansion was defined as a frequency above the mean frequency observed in healthy subjects. The research as a whole found: No significant difference in CD8+ Simpson's diversity was found between patients and healthy controls (P=0.060). Although roughly 29 CD8+ CDR3 sequences were shared by patients and controls, these sequences appeared highly expressed in patients and within the immunodominant clones of patients.

Patients chosen for sequencing had shown expansion of CD8+CD57+ cells by flow cytometry. All patients had severe acquired aplastic anemia diagnosed by International Study of Aplastic Anemia and Agranulocytosis and Camitta criteria. Patients had received no therapy at the time of blood sampling. In the study, sorted CD4+ and CD8+ blood T cells from patients with severe aplastic anemia and from healthy subjects underwent deep sequencing of TCR repertoires. Patients were enrolled under clinicaltrials.gov protocols 00001620, 01623167, 00001397, 00071045, 00081523 and 00961064 in the USA. Ficoll-Paque density gradient centrifugation was used to isolate peripheral blood mononuclear cells. CD4+ and CD8+ T cells were sorted by FACS or magnetic beads before DNA extraction. About this clonotype: This clone's antigen is unknown. Base-call qualities are not available, and no considerably larger clone is one nucleotide away.

Profiling of TCR beta VDJ combinations and CDR3 sequences used genomic DNA as the template. An Illumina HiSeq 2000 was the platform used for TCR repertoire sequencing. As for the authors' bioinformatics: TRBV/TRBJ rearrangement plots, CDR3 size and DJ length profiles, and Simpson's diversity index were used to evaluate the repertoires. Whichever DNA sequence was most abundant in the deep sequencing data was defined as the immunodominant clone. CDR3 amino acid sequences were checked for sharing across subjects and were also compared against the VDJdb database and published repertoires. Using fastp trimming at Q25 and MiXCR clonotype assembly, TCRdb reanalyzed the public sequencing data and kept in-frame beta chains. Rows with a matching CDR3 protein are joined into one entry that keeps the most common DNA and genes. These V and J calls originate from TCRdb's pipeline instead of the authors' own analysis. In this sample the table shows about 200,000 distinct CDR3 sequences, 65% of which occur a single time. The ten largest clonotypes hold around 60% of the sample.

CDR1 and CDR2 were assigned from the germline V gene (reference sequence) as DFQATT and SNEGSKA. V and J are truncated by 3 bases and 0 bases respectively, leaving an intervening sequence of 9 bases. Spanning cysteine to phenylalanine, the CDR3 consists of 14 amino acids. The CDR3 DNA has 42 bases and is translated from base 1. This clonotype was sampled from a human donor with aplastic anemia. The rearranged chain carries TRBV20-1 and TRBJ1-5; too little of a D gene remains to name it. The sample comprised sorted CD4+, CD8+, or CD8+CD57+ T cells (not recorded which) from PBMCs. CDR3 region: CSARTEYSNQPQHF. The nucleotide sequence reads TGCAGTGCTAGGACCGAGTATAGCAATCAGCCCCAGCATTTT.